The 22 T cell receptor beta chains below were found in one sample sequenced in a study of blood T cell repertoires in COVID-19. Sequencing was performed with immunoSEQ multiplex PCR; in TCRdb, only in-frame clones are kept and a portion is missing. The table has about 130,000 clones, about 76% seen once. The sequencing input was peripheral blood. These receptors all stem from a woman in her sixties or seventies with COVID-19, enrolled during active disease.

The rearrangement uses TRBV5-1 and TRBJ1-1; the D gene is possibly TRBD1 (5 bases). The CDR3 contains 12 residues. V was trimmed by 4 bases and J by 8 bases, leaving 12 bases between them. Germline assignment: CDR1 SGHRS and CDR2 YFSETQ. CDR3 protein: CASSPYGGEAFF. Written as DNA, the CDR3 is TGCGCCAGCAGCCCCTACGGGGGGGAAGCTTTCTTT.

The rearrangement uses TRBV27 and TRBJ1-3; D is unresolved. The CDR3 consists of 17 residues. The germline CDR1 and CDR2 sequences are MNHEY and SMNVEV (reference sequence). Trimming left V 4 bases short and J 0 bases short, with 16 bases between. The CDR3, as DNA: TGTGCCAGCAGTTCCTTGCCCTTAGACAACTCTGGAAACACCATATATTTT. Amino acid sequence: CASSSLPLDNSGNTIYF.

The CDR3 sequence is CASSLELAAETQYF. The DNA for the CDR3 is TGTGCCAGCAGCTTGGAACTAGCGGCGGAGACCCAGTACTTC. The genes are TRBV5-4 and TRBJ2-5; the match to TRBD2 covers 8 bases. Germline V gene sequence: CDR1 SGHNT, CDR2 YYREEE (reference sequence). This CDR3 spans 14 amino acids. The ends lost 0 bases at V and 5 bases at J; junction bases unmatched: 3.

V and J are TRBV19 and TRBJ2-7, with D unresolved. The ends were cut back, 4 bases at V and 3 bases at J, with 10 bases in the middle. Germline CDR1 reads LNHDA; CDR2 reads SQIVND (reference sequence). CDR3 length equals 13 residues. The CDR3 is CASSRTSRYEQYF. The CDR3 bases are TGTGCCAGTAGTAGAACGAGCCGCTACGAGCAGTACTTC.

The chain uses TRBV6-2 or TRBV6-3 and TRBJ1-2; 10 bases agree with TRBD1. V gave up 5 bases and J gave up 8 bases; unmatched junction bases: 8. The CDR3 length is 14 residues. Germline CDR1 reads MNHEY; CDR2 reads SVGEGT. CDR3 coding DNA: TGTGCCAGCAGTCTTACTCCGACAGGGGGCGGCTACACCTTC. It yields the protein CASSLTPTGGGYTF.

The rearrangement joins TRBV6-6 to TRBJ1-1, with TRBD1 matching 8 bases. V shed 6 bases and J 1 base; nucleotides not matched to a gene: 7. CDR3 size: 15 residues. The germline CDR1 and CDR2 sequences are MNHNY and SVGAGI (reference sequence). DNA for the CDR3: TGTGCCAGCAGCCGACAGGGGAACGGGAACACTGAAGCTTTCTTT. The encoded protein is CASSRQGNGNTEAFF.

This clone was observed once. V and J are TRBV5-6 and TRBJ2-1, with a tentative D call TRBD1 (6 bases). This CDR3 has 13 residues. Germline V CDR1 and CDR2: SGHDT, YYEEEE. The V end lost 3 bases, the J end lost 10 bases, and 14 bases lay between the germline ends. Written as DNA, the CDR3 is TGTGCCAGCAGCTCAACAGGGTCGGGGGAGCAGTTCTTC. This encodes CASSSTGSGEQFF.

CDR3 bases: TGTGCCAGCAGTGAAGTTGTTCCCATTAGCAATCAGCCCCAGCATTTT. It is translated as CASSEVVPISNQPQHF. V is TRBV6-1 and J is TRBJ1-5; the D is unclear. The CDR3 runs to 16 residues. Trimming removed 1 base at V and 0 bases at J, with 10 bases between. Germline CDR1 MNHNS, CDR2 SASEGT.

The rearrangement joins TRBV3-1 (or the pseudogene TRBV3-2) to TRBJ1-2; D is ambiguous. There are 13 residues in the CDR3. V lost 4 bases and J lost 4, with 10 bases in between. Germline assignment: CDR1 LGHDT and CDR2 YNNKEL (reference sequence). The CDR3 reads CASSPPGSYGYTF. The CDR3 region has the DNA TGTGCCAGCAGCCCGCCCGGGAGCTATGGCTACACCTTC.

CDR3 sequence reads: CASTSGQGNQPQHF. CDR3 nucleotides: TGTGCCAGCACCTCAGGCCAGGGGAATCAGCCCCAGCATTTT. The rearrangement links TRBV6-5 to TRBJ1-5; a weak D match, TRBD1 (6 bases). The CDR3 is 14 residues long. Per germline, CDR1 MNHEY and CDR2 SVGAGI. V was trimmed by 7 bases and J by 4 bases, leaving 14 bases between them.

The genes are TRBV27 and TRBJ2-1, with 12 bases matching TRBD2. J was trimmed by 11 bases and V by 5 bases; bases with no gene match: 4. The germline gives CDR1 MNHEY, CDR2 SMNVEV (reference sequence). The CDR3 loop spans 13 amino acids. CDR3 sequence: CASSRTSGDQQFF. The CDR3, as DNA: TGTGCCAGCAGTCGGACTAGCGGGGATCAGCAGTTCTTC.

The chain joins TRBV4-2 to TRBJ2-7; weak D call: TRBD2 (6 bases). The V gene's germline CDR1 is LGHNA and CDR2 YNFKEQ. V lost 0 bases and J lost 4, with 10 bases in between. This CDR3 is 14 amino acids long. The CDR3 sequence is CASSQDLREYEQYF. The CDR3 region has the DNA TGTGCCAGCAGCCAAGATCTCCGGGAGTACGAGCAGTACTTC.

This rearrangement joins TRBV19 to TRBJ1-4; 9 bases agree with TRBD1. The CDR3 runs to 15 residues. V dropped 6 bases and J dropped 3; count of bases not matched to a gene: 5. Germline CDR1 reads LNHDA; CDR2 reads SQIVND (reference sequence). The DNA of the CDR3 is TGTGCCAGTAGCCAAGGGGACAGGGCTAATGAAAAACTGTTTTTT. It specifies CASSQGDRANEKLFF.

The J gene is TRBJ1-3, the V gene TRBV3-1 (or the pseudogene TRBV3-2); D unclear. The CDR3 runs to 13 residues. V dropped 2 bases and J dropped 4 bases, with 6 bases sitting between them. Germline V gene data show CDR1 as LGHDT and CDR2 as YNNKEL (reference sequence). CDR3 amino acids: CASSQYPGNTIYF. CDR3 DNA sequence: TGTGCCAGCAGCCAATATCCGGGAAACACCATATATTTT.

The V call is TRBV18, the J call TRBJ1-2, with no clear D. V was pared by 2 bases and J by 8 bases, with 15 bases between. CDR1 is KGHSH and CDR2 is LQKENI in the germline V gene. The CDR3 is 14 residues long. CDR3 in DNA: TGTGCCAGCTCACCAGATGTCACGACGGGGGGCTACACCTTC. Translation gives CASSPDVTTGGYTF.

This clone turned up a few times. This rearrangement joins TRBV18 to TRBJ1-5; possibly TRBD1 for D (5 bases). Trimming removed 4 bases from V and 7 bases from J, with 11 bases in between. CDR1 and CDR2 (germline): KGHSH, LQKENI. This CDR3 contains 13 residues. The CDR3 is CASSQDTIQPQHF. CDR3 DNA sequence: TGTGCCAGCTCACAGGACACCATACAGCCCCAGCATTTT. Variable domain in full (rest from reference TRBV18 and TRBJ1-5): NAGVMQNPRHLVRRRGQEARLRCSPMKGHSHVYWYRQLPEEGLKFMVYLQKENIIDESGMPKERFSAEFPKEGPSILRIQQVVRGDSAAYFCASSQDTIQPQHFGDGTRLSIL.

The genes are TRBV7-9 and TRBJ1-4; 7 bases match TRBD1. This CDR3 spans 13 amino acids. Germline loops: CDR1 SEHNR, CDR2 FQNEAQ (reference sequence). Trimming took 0 bases from V and 16 from J; bases not matched to a gene: 8. CDR3 in DNA: TGTGCCAGCAGCTTAGCCGGTGAGGACAGGAGGTTTTTT. Protein sequence: CASSLAGEDRRFF. The full variable domain, rest sourced from reference TRBV7-9 and TRBJ1-4, is DTGVSQNPRHKITKRGQNVTFRCDPISEHNRLYWYRQTLGQGPEFLTYFQNEAQLEKSRLLSDRFSAERPKGSFSTLEIQRTEQGDSAMYLCASSLAGEDRRFFGSGTQLSVL.

This chain joins TRBV27 and TRBJ1-1; D possibly corresponds to TRBD1 (5 bases). The CDR3 has 14 amino acids. Germline values: CDR1 MNHEY, CDR2 SMNVEV (reference sequence). Deletions cut 6 bases from V and 5 bases from J, with 16 bases between. CDR3 DNA sequence: TGTGCCAGCAGACCCCCGACAGTGAGTACTGAAGCTTTCTTT. Protein product: CASRPPTVSTEAFF.

This clone was observed a handful of times. The rearrangement uses TRBV29-1 and TRBJ2-7; no reliable D call. The germline V and J ends were trimmed by 0 bases and 2 bases, with 11 bases remaining between them. The CDR3 runs to 14 residues. CDR1 and CDR2 from the germline V gene are SQVTM and ANQGSEA. The CDR3 is CSVEETARPYEQYF. The DNA for the CDR3 is TGCAGCGTTGAAGAGACTGCCCGCCCCTACGAGCAGTACTTC.

The V gene is TRBV6-1, the J gene TRBJ1-2, with D unresolved. The CDR3 runs to 16 residues. Germline V lookup: CDR1 MNHNS, CDR2 SASEGT. V was pared by 2 bases and J by 4 bases, with 17 bases between. CDR3 region: CASSESHAGSRYGYTF. In DNA, the CDR3 is TGTGCCAGCAGTGAATCTCATGCGGGGTCCCGCTATGGCTACACCTTC.

This clone appeared once. The rearrangement uses TRBV6-2 or TRBV6-3 and TRBJ1-4; no clear D gene. The germline V and J ends were trimmed by 1 base and 5 bases, with 11 bases remaining between them. In germline, CDR1 is MNHEY, CDR2 SVGEGT. The CDR3 consists of 15 residues. The CDR3 here is CASSYLGTRNEKLFF. The DNA for the CDR3 is TGTGCCAGCAGTTACTTGGGCACAAGGAATGAAAAACTGTTTTTT.

This clone was counted a single time. The genes are TRBV18 and TRBJ2-3, with D unresolved. Trimming left V 5 bases short and J 0 bases short, with 3 bases between. Per germline, CDR1 KGHSH and CDR2 LQKENI. The CDR3 contains 12 residues. CDR3 in DNA: TGTGCCAGCTCAACAAGCACAGATACGCAGTATTTT. It encodes CASSTSTDTQYF.